This T cell receptor (beta chain) was retrieved from a study of cytomegalovirus exposure and HLA in healthy donors. Regarding the study as a whole: Reported performance of the classifier showed diagnosis of cytomegalovirus status with high specificity and sensitivity.

CDR1 and CDR2 from the germline V gene are MNHNS and SASEGT. The CDR3 has 16 amino acids. V was trimmed by 4 bases and J by 0 bases, leaving 12 bases between them. Only in-frame clones appear in the TCRdb table, and some are missing; sequencing was by immunoSEQ multiplex PCR. Seen here are about 130,000 clones, nearly 90% observed once, and the top ten hold over 3%. The donors were part of the validation cohort, which consisted of more than 90 subjects and was separate from the first cohort of about 720 subjects. To note about this clone: Its antigen is unknown.

This receptor was obtained from a man aged 25-45 years in good health and CMV-seronegative. The sequencing sample was made of PBMCs. The chain has TRBV6-1 and TRBJ1-4; D remains unclear. CDR3 residues: CASSVLGDATNEKLFF. In nucleotides, the CDR3 is TGTGCCAGCAGTGTCTTGGGCGACGCAACTAATGAAAAACTGTTTTTT.